This T cell receptor (beta chain) was found in a study of beta chain features in type 1 diabetes (dated by TCRdb to 2016 to 2018). In terms of the full investigation: Mean age, gender distribution, total cell number and subset yield did not differ between patients and healthy donors. Across all samples, approximately 100 million sorted cells were examined, and cell number per subset correlated strongly with RNA yield. The study compared TCRB repertoires of sorted circulating CD4+ T cell subsets between recently diagnosed type 1 diabetes patients and matched healthy donors. Naive and central memory subsets were obtained from all 30 or so donors, but regulatory and stem cell-like memory subsets were isolated from only 8 patients and roughly 8 healthy donors.

General study outcomes and caveats: Shorter templates might be favored by PCR, yet because patient and control samples were amplified and corrected together, any such skew would affect both groups equally. The naive, central memory and regulatory TCRB repertoires appeared to resemble one another more closely among patients than among healthy donors. Only small numbers of individuals were included in the HLA sub-analyses, which left unresolved whether HLA type had any influence on TCRB rearrangement. Sequencing cDNA rather than genomic DNA could over-represent highly expressing activated cells, although activation and CD3 levels did not differ between groups. A moderate but significant shortening of TCRB CDR3 length was observed in type 1 diabetes patients in all four CD4+ subsets. At VDJ recombination sites, type 1 diabetes patients had fewer insertions and more deleted nucleotides, which implies abnormalities in thymic rearrangement.

Regarding this clone: There is no known antigen for this receptor. One base away there is no much larger clone; base qualities are not given.

The High Capacity cDNA Reverse Transcription Kit was used to reverse transcribe all of the isolated RNA, meaning that expressed TCRB transcripts were what got sequenced. Deep immunoSEQ sequencing was performed on naive, central memory and regulatory T cell samples, with an average of roughly 4 million total reads per sample. Sorted cells were lysed in RLT buffer and RNA was extracted with DNase-treated RNeasy Micro or Mini kits, depending on cell number. To prevent cross-contamination, each cell subset was processed individually, whereas patient and healthy donor samples were processed jointly. Using the immunoSEQ multiplex PCR, TCRB sequences were amplified from cDNA into 87-bp fragments spanning the CDR3 region. Sequencing of the amplicons was done on the Illumina HiSeq platform. Per the source publication's procedure: Synthetic template baselines were used to correct PCR bias computationally, reads within Hamming distance 2 were collapsed together, and singletons that could not be merged were discarded. Reads were aligned to IMGT to assign V, D and J genes, CDR3 length, and insertions or deletions at six rearrangement sites. Within each subset, clonotype counts were normalized to sorted cell number, after which true diversity and Gini coefficients were computed with the tcR R package. The overlap coefficient, calculated on TCRB nucleotide sequences, was used to quantify repertoire sharing. TCRdb provides this immuneACCESS table in a form limited to in-frame rearrangements. Some clones are lacking; in checked studies, under half of them reflect an unresolved V gene, and why the rest are absent is not known. The V and J calls and the clone size are those of that table, but D and trimming were determined from the DNA. A total of under 400,000 clones appear in this sample, 14% of them only once. Over 5% of the sample belongs to the ten largest clones.

From each donor, a single peripheral blood sample of around 120 mL on average was drawn into heparinised tubes. Using a panel that included CD45RO, CCR7, CD25, CD127, CD95 and CD27, naive, central memory, regulatory and stem cell-like memory CD4+ T cells were sorted on a BD FACSAria II. Every sorted population had a purity above 95%. PBMCs were isolated right away by Lymphoprep density gradient centrifugation and were stained directly, without culture. To minimize batch effects, samples were stained and sorted in pairs, one healthy donor with one patient per experiment. The receptor was derived from a man aged 30 to 45 in good health. Sequences were obtained from central memory CD4+ T cells from blood.

The DNA is as follows: TGTGCCAGCAGCTTGATAGGGTCTAGCAATCAGCCCCAGCATTTT. Its translation reads: CASSLIGSSNQPQHF. The sequence joins TRBV7-2 to TRBJ1-5, with the D gene uncertain. The CDR3, from cysteine to phenylalanine, totals 15 residues. The kept DNA is CDR3 alone, 45 bases in frame from the first base. V is clipped by 3 bases and J by 0 bases, and the sequence between their germline boundaries is 9 bases long. CDR1 and CDR2, per the germline V gene, are SGHTA and FQGNSA.